This T cell receptor beta chain appears in the sequencing data of a study of tumor-infiltrating lymphocytes in primary liver carcinoma. From 500 ng total RNA, TCR beta cDNA was generated with a primer in the constant region. Library construction for TCR beta comprised three nested multiplex PCR rounds performed with slightly modified ARM-PCR. Primers for the first two PCR rounds were TRBV1-TRBV30 forward primers and a C-beta reverse primer (roughly 10 cycles per round). TCRdb re-called the multiplex PCR reads with MiXCR, one entry per CDR3 protein. The table shows 48,000 or so distinct CDR3 sequences, with over 65% occurring only once. RNA and DNA were co-extracted from around 18-30 mg of unsorted bulk tissue. Chronic HBV infection, untreated so far, was present in the patients. This CDR3 region has 8 residues. Germline V lookup: CDR1 MNHEY, CDR2 SVGAGI. V was shortened by 8 bases and J by 10 bases, with 4 bases between the two germline ends.

This clonotype was found once. The conserved phenylalanine or tryptophan normally closing the CDR3 is absent here, so this likely arose from a read error. The sequence came from a middle-aged man with primary liver carcinoma and hepatitis B virus infection. J is TRBJ2-3 and V is TRBV6-5; D not certain. Sequenced input: liver tumor tissue from sampling region 3. Noted subset: tumor region T3, left-lateral pole. CDR3 sequence: CASVAQYC. The CDR3 region has the DNA TGTGCCAGCGTCGCGCAGTATTGT.